The 8 T cell receptor beta chains presented below share a single source sample, sequenced in a study of T cell changes during pregnancy in multiple sclerosis. Generated by immunoSEQ multiplex PCR, the TCRdb table keeps only in-frame clones and is missing some. The sample consists of some 70,000 clones, about 90% of them appearing once. The source material was peripheral blood, sampled in the second trimester of pregnancy. The receptors were gathered from a female donor with multiple sclerosis, enrolled in a pregnancy study.

The V call is TRBV5-5, the J call TRBJ2-3; 7 positions agree with TRBD1. Trimming cost V 4 bases and J 1 base; bases outside gene matches: 9. The CDR3 runs 16 residues. The V gene's germline CDR1 is SGHKS and CDR2 YYEKEE (reference sequence). The CDR3 sequence: CASSPRRGSRTDTQYF. CDR3 coding DNA: TGTGCCAGCAGCCCCCGCAGGGGGTCGCGCACAGATACGCAGTATTTT.

The chain employs TRBV6-5 and TRBJ1-4; 8 nucleotides align to TRBD1. This CDR3 is built from 16 residues. Germline CDR1 and CDR2: MNHEY and SVGAGI. V lost 0 bases, J lost 8 bases, and 8 bases stayed unmatched. The CDR3 nucleotides are TGTGCCAGCAGTTACTCGATTGGACAGGGTCAGGAAAAACTGTTTTTT. Protein product: CASSYSIGQGQEKLFF.

In DNA form, the CDR3 reads TGTGCCAGCAGTGAGTCCGGACGCTTTGACAGGGGTAATGAAAAACTGTTTTTT. This sequence encodes CASSESGRFDRGNEKLFF. This chain uses TRBV2 with TRBJ1-4; 8 positions agree with TRBD1. The CDR3 runs 18 residues. Trimming removed 3 bases from V and 4 bases from J; junction bases left unmatched: 13. Germline V CDR1 and CDR2: SNHLY, FYNNEI.

This clone was detected only once. The V call is TRBV7-3, the J call TRBJ2-1, with D maybe TRBD1 (5 bases). The ends were cut back, 5 bases at V and 0 bases at J, with 20 bases in the middle. Per the germline V gene, CDR1 is SGHTA and CDR2 is FQGTGA. The CDR3 consists of 18 residues. The CDR3 here is CASSGYTSRGLSYNEQFF. CDR3 nucleotides: TGTGCCAGCAGCGGATATACCTCTAGGGGCCTCTCCTACAATGAGCAGTTCTTC.

This clone came up a few times. The chain employs TRBV7-9 and TRBJ1-1, with a weak D call TRBD1 (6 bases). The CDR3 contains 16 residues. Germline loops: CDR1 SEHNR, CDR2 FQNEAQ (reference sequence). The V end was cut by 3 bases, the J end by 3 bases, with 17 bases between. CDR3 sequence (DNA): TGTGCCAGCAGCTTCGGGTTGGGCAGGGGACACACTGAAGCTTTCTTT. This codes for CASSFGLGRGHTEAFF.

This rearrangement joins TRBV7-6 to TRBJ2-5; TRBD2 matches 8 bases. CDR1 SGHVS and CDR2 FNYEAQ come from the germline V gene. V trimming: 1 base; J trimming: 5 bases; junction bases outside the gene matches: 12. CDR3 size: 17 residues. CDR3 DNA: TGTGCCAGCAGCTTAGGGTGGACGGGGGGGCCTGGGGAGACCCAGTACTTC. This codes for CASSLGWTGGPGETQYF.

This sequence joins TRBV27 and TRBJ2-5, with TRBD1 matching 7 bases. In germline, CDR1 is MNHEY, CDR2 SMNVEV (reference sequence). This CDR3 has 13 residues. V dropped 5 bases and J dropped 5; count of bases not matched to a gene: 5. The DNA of the CDR3 is TGTGCCAGCAGTCAAGGGGGCTGGGAGACCCAGTACTTC. Its translation is CASSQGGWETQYF.

The chain combines TRBV2 with TRBJ2-3; weak D call: TRBD2 (5 bases). The V end lost 2 bases, the J end lost 5 bases, and 14 bases lay between the germline ends. The germline CDR1 and CDR2 sequences are SNHLY and FYNNEI. This CDR3 has 15 amino acids. The CDR3 bases are TGTGCCAGCAGTGAACGCAGGTTCGAGGGAGATACGCAGTATTTT. It codes for CASSERRFEGDTQYF.